This T cell receptor (beta chain) was identified during a study of control samples from healthy donors and cancer patients. Produced via immunoSEQ multiplex PCR; TCRdb's table is partial and in-frame only. Among over 50,000 clones listed, about 80% were seen once. Germline V gene lookup returns CDR1 MDHEN and CDR2 SYDVKM. The length of the CDR3 is 16 residues. The junction had 10 bases not matched to a gene; V was cut back by 1 base and J by 7 bases. This TCR derives from a man between 65 and 79 years old in good health. The sequencing sample was made of blood. This sequence joins TRBV28 and TRBJ2-1; TRBD2 aligns across 7 bases. The CDR3 protein is CASSLLIGRVKNEQFF. CDR3 nucleotide sequence: TGTGCCAGCAGTTTATTAATAGGGAGGGTAAAGAATGAGCAGTTCTTC.